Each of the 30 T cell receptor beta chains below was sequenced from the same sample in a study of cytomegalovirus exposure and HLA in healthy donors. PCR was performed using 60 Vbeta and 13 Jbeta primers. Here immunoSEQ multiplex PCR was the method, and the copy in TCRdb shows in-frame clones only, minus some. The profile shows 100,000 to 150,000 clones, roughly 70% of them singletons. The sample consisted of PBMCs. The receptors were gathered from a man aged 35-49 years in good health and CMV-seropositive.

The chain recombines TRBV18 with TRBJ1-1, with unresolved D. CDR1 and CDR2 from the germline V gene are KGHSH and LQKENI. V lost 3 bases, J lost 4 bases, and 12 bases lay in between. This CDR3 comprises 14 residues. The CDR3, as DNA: TGTGCCAGCTCACCTCTCGGGGTCGGCACTGAAGCTTTCTTT. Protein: CASSPLGVGTEAFF.

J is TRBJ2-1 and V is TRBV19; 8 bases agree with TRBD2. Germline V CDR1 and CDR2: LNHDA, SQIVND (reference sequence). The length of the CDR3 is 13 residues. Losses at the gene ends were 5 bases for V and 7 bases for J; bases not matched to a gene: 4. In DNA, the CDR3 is TGTGCCAGTAGTCCAACTAGCGGTAATGAGCAGTTCTTC. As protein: CASSPTSGNEQFF.

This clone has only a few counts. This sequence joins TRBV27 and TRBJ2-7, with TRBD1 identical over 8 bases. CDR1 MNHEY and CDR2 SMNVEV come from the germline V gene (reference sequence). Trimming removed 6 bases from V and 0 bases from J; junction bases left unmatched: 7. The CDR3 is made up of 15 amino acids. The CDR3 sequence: CASSPLGTGSYEQYF. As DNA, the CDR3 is TGTGCCAGCAGCCCCCTCGGGACAGGCTCCTACGAGCAGTACTTC.

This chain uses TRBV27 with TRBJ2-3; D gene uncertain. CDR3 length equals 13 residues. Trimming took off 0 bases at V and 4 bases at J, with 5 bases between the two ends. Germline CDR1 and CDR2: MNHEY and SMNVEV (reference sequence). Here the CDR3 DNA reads TGTGCCAGCAGTTTATCACAGTCAGATACGCAGTATTTT. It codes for CASSLSQSDTQYF.

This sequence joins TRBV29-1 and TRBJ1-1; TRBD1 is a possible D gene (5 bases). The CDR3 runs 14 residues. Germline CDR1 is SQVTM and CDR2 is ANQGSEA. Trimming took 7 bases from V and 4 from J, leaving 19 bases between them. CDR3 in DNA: TGCAGCGCTAACCGGTGGGGGAGGGGCACTGAAGCTTTCTTT. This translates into CSANRWGRGTEAFF.

Written as DNA, the CDR3 is TGTGCCAGCTGTCCGTCACCGGGACAGGGAGTGGCTCGGTCCGAGCAGTACTTC. Its protein product is CASCPSPGQGVARSEQYF. The chain couples TRBV27 to TRBJ2-7; 9 nucleotides agree with TRBD1. V lost 8 bases to trimming and J lost 6 bases; unmatched junction nucleotides: 23. This CDR3 contains 18 residues. Germline CDR1 and CDR2: MNHEY and SMNVEV (reference sequence).

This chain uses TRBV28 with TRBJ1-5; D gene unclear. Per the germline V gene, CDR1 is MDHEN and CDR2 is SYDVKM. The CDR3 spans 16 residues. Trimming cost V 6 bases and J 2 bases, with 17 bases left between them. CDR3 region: CASRLALKRGNQPQHF. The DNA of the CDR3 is TGTGCCAGCAGGCTGGCCCTTAAGAGGGGCAATCAGCCCCAGCATTTT.

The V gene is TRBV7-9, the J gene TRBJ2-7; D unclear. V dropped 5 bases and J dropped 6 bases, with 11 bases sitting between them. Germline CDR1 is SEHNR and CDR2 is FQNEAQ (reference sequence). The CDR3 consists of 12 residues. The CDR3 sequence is CASSPKTSEQYF. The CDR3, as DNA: TGTGCCAGCAGCCCAAAGACAAGCGAGCAGTACTTC.

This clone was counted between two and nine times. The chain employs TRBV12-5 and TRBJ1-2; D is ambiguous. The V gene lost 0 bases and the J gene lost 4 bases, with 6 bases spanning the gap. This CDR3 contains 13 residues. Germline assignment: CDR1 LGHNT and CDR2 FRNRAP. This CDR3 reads CASGLVAGYGYTF. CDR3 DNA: TGTGCTAGTGGTTTGGTGGCAGGCTATGGCTACACCTTC.

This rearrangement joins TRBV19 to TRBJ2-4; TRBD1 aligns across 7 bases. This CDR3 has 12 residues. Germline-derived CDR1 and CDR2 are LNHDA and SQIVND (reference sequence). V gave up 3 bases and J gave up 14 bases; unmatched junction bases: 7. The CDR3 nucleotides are TGTGCCAGTAGTATCGTACAGGGGATCGAGTACTTC. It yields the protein CASSIVQGIEYF.

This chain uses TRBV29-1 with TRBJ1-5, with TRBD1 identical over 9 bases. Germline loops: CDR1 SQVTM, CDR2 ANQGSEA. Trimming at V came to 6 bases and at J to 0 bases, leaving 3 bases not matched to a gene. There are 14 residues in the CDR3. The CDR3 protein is CSVGQGDSNQPQHF. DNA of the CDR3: TGCAGCGTGGGACAGGGTGATAGCAATCAGCCCCAGCATTTT.

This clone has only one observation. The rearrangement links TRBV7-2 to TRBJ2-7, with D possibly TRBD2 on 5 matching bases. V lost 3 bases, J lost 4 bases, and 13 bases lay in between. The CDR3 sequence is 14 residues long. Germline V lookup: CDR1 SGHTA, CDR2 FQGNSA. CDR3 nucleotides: TGTGCCAGCAGCTTGGGAGCTCAAGTTTACGAGCAGTACTTC. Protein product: CASSLGAQVYEQYF.

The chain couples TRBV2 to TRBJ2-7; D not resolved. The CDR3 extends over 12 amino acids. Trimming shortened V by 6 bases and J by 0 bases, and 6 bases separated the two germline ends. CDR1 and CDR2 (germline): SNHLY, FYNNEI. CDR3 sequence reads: CASRPSSYEQYF. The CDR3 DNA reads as TGTGCCAGCAGACCCAGCTCCTACGAGCAGTACTTC.

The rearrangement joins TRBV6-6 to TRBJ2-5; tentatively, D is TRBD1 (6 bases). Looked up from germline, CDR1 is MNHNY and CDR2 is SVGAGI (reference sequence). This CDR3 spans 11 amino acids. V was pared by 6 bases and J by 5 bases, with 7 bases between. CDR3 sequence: CASSQGETQYF. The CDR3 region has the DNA TGTGCCAGCAGCCAGGGGGAGACCCAGTACTTC.

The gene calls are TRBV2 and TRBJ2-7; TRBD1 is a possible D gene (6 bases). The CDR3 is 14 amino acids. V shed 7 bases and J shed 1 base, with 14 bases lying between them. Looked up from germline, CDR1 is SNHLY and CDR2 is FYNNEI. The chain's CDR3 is CASMDGTSSYEQYF. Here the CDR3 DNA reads TGTGCCAGCATGGACGGGACATCTTCCTACGAGCAGTACTTC.

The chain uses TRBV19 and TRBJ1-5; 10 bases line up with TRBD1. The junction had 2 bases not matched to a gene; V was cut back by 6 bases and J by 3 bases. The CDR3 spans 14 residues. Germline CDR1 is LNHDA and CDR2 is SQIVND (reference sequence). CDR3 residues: CASRDRGFNQPQHF. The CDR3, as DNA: TGTGCCAGTAGGGACAGGGGGTTCAATCAGCCCCAGCATTTT.

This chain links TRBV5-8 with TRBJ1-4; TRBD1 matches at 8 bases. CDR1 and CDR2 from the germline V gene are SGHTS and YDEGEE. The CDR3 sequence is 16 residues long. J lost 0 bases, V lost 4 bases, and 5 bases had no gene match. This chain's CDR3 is CASSPGTGATNEKLFF. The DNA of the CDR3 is TGTGCCAGCAGCCCCGGGACAGGCGCAACTAATGAAAAACTGTTTTTT.

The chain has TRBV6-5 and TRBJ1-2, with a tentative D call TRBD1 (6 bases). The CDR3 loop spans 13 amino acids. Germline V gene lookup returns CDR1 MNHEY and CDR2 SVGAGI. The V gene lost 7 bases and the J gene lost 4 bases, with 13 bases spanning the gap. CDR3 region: CASKGGGTYGYTF. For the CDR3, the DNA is TGTGCCAGCAAAGGGGGGGGGACCTATGGCTACACCTTC.

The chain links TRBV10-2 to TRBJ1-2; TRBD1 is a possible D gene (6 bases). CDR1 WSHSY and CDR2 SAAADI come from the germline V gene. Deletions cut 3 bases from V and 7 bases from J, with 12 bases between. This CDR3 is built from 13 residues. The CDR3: CASSDRTAAGYTF. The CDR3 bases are TGCGCCAGCAGTGACCGGACAGCTGCTGGCTACACCTTC.

The CDR3 DNA sequence: TGTGCCAGCAGTTTAGACAGGGGGAAGTATGGCTACACCTTC. Translating it yields CASSLDRGKYGYTF. The gene calls are TRBV28 and TRBJ1-2; 9 bases line up with TRBD1. Germline CDR1 and CDR2: MDHEN and SYDVKM. V shed 2 bases, J shed 5 bases, and the junction held 3 bases outside the gene matches. This CDR3 has 14 amino acids.

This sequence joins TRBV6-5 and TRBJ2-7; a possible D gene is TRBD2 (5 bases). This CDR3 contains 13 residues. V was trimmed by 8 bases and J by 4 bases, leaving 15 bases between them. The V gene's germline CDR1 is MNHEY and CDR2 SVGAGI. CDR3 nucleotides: TGTGCCAGCGGCGTGACCGGAGGATACGAGCAGTACTTC. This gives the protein CASGVTGGYEQYF.

The CDR3 nucleotides read TGTGCCAGTCGGGTCGCGGGAGGAAAGGGCGGGGAGCTGTTTTTT. Protein product: CASRVAGGKGGELFF. This rearrangement joins TRBV19 to TRBJ2-2; 8 bases map to TRBD2. CDR3 length: 15 amino acids. The junction had 12 bases not matched to a gene; V was cut back by 8 bases and J by 7 bases. Germline CDR1 is LNHDA and CDR2 is SQIVND (reference sequence).

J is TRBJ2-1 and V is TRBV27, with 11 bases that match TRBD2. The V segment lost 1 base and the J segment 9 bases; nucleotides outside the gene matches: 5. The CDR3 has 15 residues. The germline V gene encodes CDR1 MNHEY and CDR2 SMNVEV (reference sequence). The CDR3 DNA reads TGTGCCAGCAGTTTATACCTAGCGGGAGGCGGTGAGCAGTTCTTC. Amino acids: CASSLYLAGGGEQFF.

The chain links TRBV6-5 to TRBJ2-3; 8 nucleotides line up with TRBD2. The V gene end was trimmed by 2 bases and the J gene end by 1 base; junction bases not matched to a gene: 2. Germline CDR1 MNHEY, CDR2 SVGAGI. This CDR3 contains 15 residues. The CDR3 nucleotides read TGTGCCAGCAGTTACCTTAGCGGGGGCACAGATACGCAGTATTTT. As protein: CASSYLSGGTDTQYF.

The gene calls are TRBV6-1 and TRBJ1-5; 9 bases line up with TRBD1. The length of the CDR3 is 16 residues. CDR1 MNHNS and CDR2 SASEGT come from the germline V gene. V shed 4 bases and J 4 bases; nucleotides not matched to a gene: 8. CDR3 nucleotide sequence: TGTGCCAGCAGTGGTCCGACAGGGGGGACGAATCAGCCCCAGCATTTT. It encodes CASSGPTGGTNQPQHF.

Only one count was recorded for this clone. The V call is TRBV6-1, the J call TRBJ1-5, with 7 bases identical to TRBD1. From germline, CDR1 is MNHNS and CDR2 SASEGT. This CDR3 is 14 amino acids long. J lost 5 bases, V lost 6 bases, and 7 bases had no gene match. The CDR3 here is CASSLRDSYQPQHF. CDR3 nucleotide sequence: TGTGCCAGCAGCCTTAGGGACAGCTATCAGCCCCAGCATTTT.

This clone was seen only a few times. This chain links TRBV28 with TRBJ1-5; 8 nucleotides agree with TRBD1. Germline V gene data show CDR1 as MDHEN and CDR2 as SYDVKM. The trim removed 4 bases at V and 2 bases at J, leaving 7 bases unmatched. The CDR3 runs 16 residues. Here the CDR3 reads CASSSRQGWRNQPQHF. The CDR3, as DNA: TGTGCCAGCAGTTCGAGACAGGGGTGGCGCAATCAGCCCCAGCATTTT.

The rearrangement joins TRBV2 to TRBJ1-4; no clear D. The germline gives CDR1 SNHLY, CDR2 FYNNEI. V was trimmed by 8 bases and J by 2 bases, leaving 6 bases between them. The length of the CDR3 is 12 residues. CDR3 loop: CASHQTNEKLFF. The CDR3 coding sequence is TGTGCCAGCCACCAGACTAATGAAAAACTGTTTTTT.

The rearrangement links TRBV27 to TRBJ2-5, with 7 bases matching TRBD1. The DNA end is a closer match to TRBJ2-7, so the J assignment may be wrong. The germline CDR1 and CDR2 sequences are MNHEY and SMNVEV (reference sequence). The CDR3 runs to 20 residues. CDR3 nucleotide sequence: TGTGCCAGCAGTTTACACGCCCCACTTCGACAGGGCCTACCCACCTACGAGCAGTACTTC. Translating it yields CASSLHAPLRQGLPTYEQYF.

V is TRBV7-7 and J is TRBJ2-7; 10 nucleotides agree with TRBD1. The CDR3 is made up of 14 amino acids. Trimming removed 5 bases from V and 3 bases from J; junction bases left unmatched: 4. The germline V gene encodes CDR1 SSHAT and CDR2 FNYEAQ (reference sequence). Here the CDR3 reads CASSPRTGGYEQYF. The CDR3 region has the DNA TGTGCCAGCAGCCCACGGACAGGGGGCTACGAGCAGTACTTC.